This record concerns one T cell receptor beta chain sequence. This sample was taken from a study of blood T cell repertoires in COVID-19. Allocation to cohorts depended on clinical history reported by the participants. CDR3 length: 14 amino acids. Germline CDR1 reads SGDLS; CDR2 reads YYNGEE. V lost 0 bases to trimming and J lost 4 bases, with 8 bases between them. The method was immunoSEQ multiplex PCR; TCRdb's version includes in-frame clones alone and lacks a portion of them. The sample contains 490,000 or so clones, about 88% of which appear only once. The TCR sequence derives from a woman aged 60 to 75 who had recovered from COVID-19. Material for sequencing was PBMCs or T cells enriched from blood (not recorded which). This chain connects TRBV9 to TRBJ1-5; D uncertain. In nucleotides, the CDR3 is TGTGCCAGCAGCGTAGGAGAGTTAAATCAGCCCCAGCATTTT. Protein sequence: CASSVGELNQPQHF.